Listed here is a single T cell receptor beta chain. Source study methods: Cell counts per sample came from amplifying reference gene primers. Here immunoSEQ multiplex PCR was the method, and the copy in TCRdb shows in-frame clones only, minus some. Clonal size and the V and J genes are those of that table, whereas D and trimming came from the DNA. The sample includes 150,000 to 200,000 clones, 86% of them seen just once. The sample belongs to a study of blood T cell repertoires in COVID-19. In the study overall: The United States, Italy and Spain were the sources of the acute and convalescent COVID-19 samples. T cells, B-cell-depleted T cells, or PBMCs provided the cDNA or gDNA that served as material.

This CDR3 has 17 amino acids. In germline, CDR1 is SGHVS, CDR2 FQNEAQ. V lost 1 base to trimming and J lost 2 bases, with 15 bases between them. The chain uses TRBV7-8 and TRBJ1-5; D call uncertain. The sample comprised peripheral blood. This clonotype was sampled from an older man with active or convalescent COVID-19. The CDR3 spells CASSLGGIWGGNQPQHF. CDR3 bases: TGTGCCAGCAGCTTAGGAGGTATATGGGGAGGCAATCAGCCCCAGCATTTT. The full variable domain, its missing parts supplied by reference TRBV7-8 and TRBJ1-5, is GAGVSQSPRYKVAKRGQDVALRCDPISGHVSLFWYQQALGQGPEFLTYFQNEAQLDKSGLPSDRFFAERPEGSVSTLKIQRTQQEDSAVYLCASSLGGIWGGNQPQHFGDGTRLSIL.